This T cell receptor (gamma chain) was recorded in a study of gamma-delta T cells after stem cell transplantation. Germline V CDR1 and CDR2: EGSTGY, YDSYTSSV. This CDR3 comprises 12 residues. A few counts support this clone. The protein recorded in TCRdb matches a much larger clone and deviates from this DNA's translation at residue 10, suggesting a read error; the protein here is obtained by translating the DNA. TCRdb reanalysed the RT-PCR reads with CATT. This sample has over 1,500 gamma-chain clones, with 2.5% to 4% found just once. This TCR was sampled from a human donor. It is not recorded whose cells these are; they may come from a transplant donor. The chain employs TRGV4 and TRGJ1 or TRGJ2. Sequencing was performed on gamma-delta T cells. The chain's CDR3 is CATWDGYYKILF. Here the CDR3 DNA reads TGTGCCACCTGGGATGGTTATTATAAGATACTCTTT.